A single T cell receptor beta chain is shown here with its context. These data originate in a study of blood T cell repertoires in COVID-19. TCRdb's table, derived via immunoSEQ multiplex PCR, lists solely in-frame clones and lacks some. The sample includes almost 250,000 clones, about 83% of them seen just once. What was sequenced was peripheral blood. This clonotype originated in a woman older than 75 with COVID-19, enrolled during active disease.

The CDR3 nucleotides are TGTGCCATCAGTGAGTCTTGGACAGGGGGCCCCTATAGCAATCAGCCCCAGCATTTT. Translation gives CAISESWTGGPYSNQPQHF. The chain combines TRBV10-3 with TRBJ1-5; 11 bases agree with TRBD1. V was clipped by 0 bases and J by 0 bases; unmatched bases: 7. Looked up from germline, CDR1 is ENHRY and CDR2 is SYGVKD. The CDR3 is 19 amino acids.